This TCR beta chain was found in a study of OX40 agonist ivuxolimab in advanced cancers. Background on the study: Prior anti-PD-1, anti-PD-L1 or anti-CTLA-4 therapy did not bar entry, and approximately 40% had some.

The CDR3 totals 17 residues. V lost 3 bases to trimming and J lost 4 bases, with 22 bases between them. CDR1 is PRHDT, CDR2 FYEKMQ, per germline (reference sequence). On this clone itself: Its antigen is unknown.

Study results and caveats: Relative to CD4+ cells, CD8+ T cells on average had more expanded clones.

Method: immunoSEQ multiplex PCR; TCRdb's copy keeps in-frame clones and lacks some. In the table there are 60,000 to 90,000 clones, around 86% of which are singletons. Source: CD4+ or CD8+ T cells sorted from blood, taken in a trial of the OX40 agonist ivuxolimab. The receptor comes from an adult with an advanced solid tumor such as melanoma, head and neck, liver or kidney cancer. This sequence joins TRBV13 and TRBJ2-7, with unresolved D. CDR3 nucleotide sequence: TGTGCCAGCAGCTTTAGGGTTGCCCCGAGTAGATCGTACGAGCAGTACTTC. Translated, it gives CASSFRVAPSRSYEQYF.